Listed here are 6 T cell receptor beta chains from one sample, sequenced in a study of CD8 T cells in Susac syndrome. After extraction with the RNeasy kit, about 0.5 to 1 ug of the RNA was reverse transcribed using random hexamers. MiXCR was run by TCRdb on the immunoSEQ multiplex PCR reads, yielding one entry per CDR3 protein. The repertoire consists of some 150,000 distinct CDR3 sequences, with approximately 94% occurring once and the leading ten covering 0.21%. The sample consisted of CD8+ T cells from PBMCs. The receptors shown here come from a human donor with multiple sclerosis.

This sequence joins TRBV3-1 and TRBJ2-1, with TRBD1 identical over 7 bases. The trim removed 2 bases at V and 3 bases at J, leaving 10 bases unmatched. CDR3 length equals 17 residues. The germline V gene has CDR1 LGHDT and CDR2 YNNKEL (reference sequence). The CDR3 region is CASSQNPGTVYYNEQFF. In DNA form, the CDR3 reads TGTGCCAGCAGCCAAAACCCCGGGACAGTGTACTACAATGAGCAGTTCTTC.

The CDR3 is CSVETGGPEAFF. The CDR3 DNA reads TGCAGCGTTGAGACAGGGGGGCCTGAAGCTTTCTTT. The V and J genes are TRBV29-1 and TRBJ1-1; TRBD1 aligns across 9 bases. With 3 bases clipped from V and 6 bases from J, the junction kept 2 bases outside the gene matches. Germline CDR1 and CDR2: SQVTM and ANQGSEA. This CDR3 has 12 amino acids. The variable domain in full, completed from reference TRBV29-1 and TRBJ1-1, reads SAVISQKPSRDICQRGTSLTIQCQVDSQVTMMFWYRQQPGQSLTLIATANQGSEATYESGFVIDKFPISRPNLTFSTLTVSNMSPEDSSIYLCSVETGGPEAFFGQGTRLTVV.

The chain recombines TRBV27 with TRBJ1-1; D is unclear. The CDR3 covers 13 residues. Looked up from germline, CDR1 is MNHEY and CDR2 is SMNVEV (reference sequence). V was pared by 2 bases and J by 4 bases, with 8 bases between. This CDR3 reads CASSLGVATEAFF. CDR3 coding DNA: TGTGCCAGCAGTTTAGGGGTTGCCACTGAAGCTTTCTTT.

The chain uses TRBV7-9 and TRBJ2-7; 9 bases match TRBD1. Germline assignment: CDR1 SEHNR and CDR2 FQNEAQ (reference sequence). V lost 1 base and J lost 2; bases outside the gene matches: 6. The CDR3 runs 16 residues. In nucleotides, the CDR3 is TGTGCCAGCAGCTTAGGTGTGGGGACAGGGCCCTACGAGCAGTACTTC. Translation gives CASSLGVGTGPYEQYF.

The J gene is TRBJ2-3, the V gene TRBV20-1, with D maybe TRBD2 (5 bases). Germline lookup yields CDR1 DFQATT and CDR2 SNEGSKA (reference sequence). This CDR3 contains 16 residues. Trimming took off 5 bases at V and 0 bases at J, with 18 bases between the two ends. CDR3: CSASRYPGFSTDTQYF. DNA for the CDR3: TGCAGTGCTTCCCGCTATCCGGGGTTTAGCACAGATACGCAGTATTTT.

The V call is TRBV7-9, the J call TRBJ2-1; no clear D. Germline V gives CDR1 SEHNR, CDR2 FQNEAQ (reference sequence). Between the trimmed V and J ends, which lost 2 bases and 10 bases, there was a span of 6 bases. The CDR3 is 11 residues long. This CDR3 is CASSLTGEQFF. The CDR3 nucleotides are TGTGCCAGCAGCTTAACGGGCGAGCAGTTCTTC.